Presented here are 21 T cell receptor beta chains from one specimen sequenced in a study of cytomegalovirus exposure and HLA in healthy donors. PCR was performed using 60 Vbeta and 13 Jbeta primers. Using immunoSEQ multiplex PCR, the repertoire was profiled, and TCRdb retains in-frame clones only, with some absent. The sample carries fewer than 150,000 clones, 75% to 80% recorded once. Sequenced sample: PBMCs. The receptors derive from a woman in her fifties or sixties in good health and CMV-seronegative.

The chain joins TRBV7-2 to TRBJ2-7; a possible D gene is TRBD2 (6 bases). Germline V gene data show CDR1 as SGHTA and CDR2 as FQGNSA. The CDR3 extends over 14 amino acids. V was shortened by 6 bases and J by 6 bases, with 18 bases between the two germline ends. CDR3 bases: TGTGCCAGCAGAAACCCGGGGGTGGATATCGAGCAGTACTTC. Its protein is CASRNPGVDIEQYF.

V gene TRBV6-5 combines with J gene TRBJ1-4; TRBD1 might be the D (5 bases). Germline values: CDR1 MNHEY, CDR2 SVGAGI. With 2 bases removed from V and 8 bases from J, the gap between germline ends came to 9 bases. The CDR3 covers 13 residues. The CDR3 loop is CASSYGHREKLFF. The CDR3 DNA reads as TGTGCCAGCAGTTACGGACATAGAGAAAAACTGTTTTTT.

This clone was observed a few times. The chain combines TRBV2 with TRBJ1-1; D unresolved. Trimming stripped 4 bases from V and 4 bases from J, with 7 bases between. The length of the CDR3 is 12 residues. Germline V gene lookup returns CDR1 SNHLY and CDR2 FYNNEI. In nucleotides, the CDR3 is TGTGCCAGCAGTGGTTCGAGCACTGAAGCTTTCTTT. Encoded protein: CASSGSSTEAFF.

The DNA of the CDR3 is TGTGCCAGCAGTTCCTTTATTTCTAGCGGGGGATCAGAGACCCAGTACTTC. It encodes CASSSFISSGGSETQYF. This rearrangement joins TRBV28 to TRBJ2-5; 10 nucleotides align to TRBD2. Per the germline V gene, CDR1 is MDHEN and CDR2 is SYDVKM. This CDR3 has 17 residues. J was trimmed by 4 bases and V by 4 bases; bases with no gene match: 12.

The gene calls are TRBV5-6 and TRBJ2-5, with 7 positions matching TRBD2. Trimming at V came to 1 base and at J to 5 bases, leaving 8 bases not matched to a gene. Looked up from germline, CDR1 is SGHDT and CDR2 is YYEEEE. The CDR3 runs 15 residues. The CDR3 DNA reads TGTGCCAGCAGCTTGAACGGGGGGTACGGGGAGACCCAGTACTTC. It codes for CASSLNGGYGETQYF.

This clone was observed once. The rearrangement joins TRBV6-1 to TRBJ2-2; D may be TRBD2 (5 bases). Germline CDR1 MNHNS, CDR2 SASEGT. This CDR3 has 14 amino acids. The V end was cut by 8 bases, the J end by 4 bases, with 14 bases between. The CDR3 DNA follows: TGTGCCAGCGCGGTGGAACGGGGCACCGGGGAGCTGTTTTTT. Amino acids: CASAVERGTGELFF.

The genes are TRBV4-3 and TRBJ2-7; D is possibly TRBD2 (5 bases). V lost 1 base and J 4 bases, leaving 14 bases between the germline ends. Germline values: CDR1 LGHNA, CDR2 YSLEER. This CDR3 is 15 amino acids long. In nucleotides, the CDR3 is TGCGCCAGCAGCCAAGCGTCCCAGGCGGGTTACGAGCAGTACTTC. Amino acid sequence: CASSQASQAGYEQYF.

The chain employs TRBV7-2 and TRBJ2-7, with 8 bases fitting TRBD2. This CDR3 is built from 15 residues. Unmatched junction bases numbered 8, after V lost 6 bases and J lost 1 base. Germline CDR1 is SGHTA and CDR2 is FQGNSA. CDR3 in DNA: TGTGCCAGCAGTCCCGTCGGGGGGGCTTCCTACGAGCAGTACTTC. As protein: CASSPVGGASYEQYF.

The V gene is TRBV15, the J gene TRBJ2-5; 7 positions agree with TRBD1. Unmatched junction bases numbered 8, after V lost 3 bases and J lost 4 bases. The V gene's germline CDR1 is LNHNV and CDR2 YYDKDF (reference sequence). There are 15 residues in the CDR3. CDR3 in DNA: TGTGCCACCAGCAGCCACACAGGGGCTGGAGAGACCCAGTACTTC. This gives the protein CATSSHTGAGETQYF.

V usage is TRBV5-4 and J usage is TRBJ2-7, with D tentatively TRBD1 (5 bases). The CDR3 sequence is 13 residues long. Germline V gene sequence: CDR1 SGHNT, CDR2 YYREEE (reference sequence). The germline V and J ends were trimmed by 0 bases and 6 bases, with 10 bases remaining between them. CDR3 nucleotides: TGTGCCAGCAGCTTGGATCCAGGGTTCGAGCAGTACTTC. It translates to CASSLDPGFEQYF.

The V gene is TRBV4-1, the J gene TRBJ1-1; 7 nucleotides align to TRBD1. The CDR3 runs 14 residues. The ends lost 4 bases at V and 6 bases at J; junction bases unmatched: 8. Germline-derived CDR1 and CDR2 are MGHRA and YSYEKL. The DNA for the CDR3 is TGCGCCAGCAGCCTACGACAGGGTACTTCTGAAGCTTTCTTT. Protein sequence: CASSLRQGTSEAFF.

This chain uses TRBV2 with TRBJ2-7, with D possibly matching TRBD1 (6 bases). CDR3 length: 15 amino acids. The ends were cut back, 6 bases at V and 0 bases at J, with 15 bases in the middle. Germline V gene sequence: CDR1 SNHLY, CDR2 FYNNEI. The CDR3 bases are TGTGCCAGCAGAATGGGGGCTACGAGCTCCTACGAGCAGTACTTC. Encoded protein: CASRMGATSSYEQYF.

The J gene is TRBJ1-2, the V gene TRBV2; 9 nucleotides line up with TRBD1. The V segment lost 5 bases and the J segment 2 bases; nucleotides outside the gene matches: 3. The CDR3 runs 14 residues. Germline V gene sequence: CDR1 SNHLY, CDR2 FYNNEI. The CDR3 region is CASSLTGGNYGYTF. CDR3 sequence (DNA): TGTGCCAGCAGTCTGACAGGGGGGAACTATGGCTACACCTTC.

V and J are TRBV28 and TRBJ2-7, with D maybe TRBD1 (5 bases). Germline V gives CDR1 MDHEN, CDR2 SYDVKM. V shed 11 bases and J shed 6 bases, with 14 bases lying between them. This CDR3 has 11 residues. CDR3 sequence reads: CADRPGSEQYF. CDR3 nucleotide sequence: TGTGCCGATCGGCCAGGGTCCGAGCAGTACTTC.

The genes are TRBV30 and TRBJ2-7; 7 bases fit TRBD1. Germline values: CDR1 GTSNPN, CDR2 SVGIG (reference sequence). V trimming: 7 bases; J trimming: 5 bases; junction bases outside the gene matches: 5. The CDR3 is 11 amino acids. For the CDR3, the DNA is TGTGCCTCCATACAGGGGAACGAGCAGTACTTC. Translating it yields CASIQGNEQYF.

This clone was found a few times. The chain is built from TRBV23-1 and TRBJ1-6; tentative D call: TRBD1 (5 bases). TRBV23-1 is identified as an open reading frame with a role that is uncertain. The CDR3 sequence is 14 residues long. Trimming took 3 bases from V and 4 from J, leaving 7 bases between them. The CDR3 protein is CASSHRQYNSPLHF. CDR3 nucleotides: TGCGCCAGCAGTCATCGACAGTATAATTCACCCCTCCACTTT.

The CDR3 nucleotides read TGTGCCAGCAGCTTGGGGCAGGGTGGAGATACGCAGTATTTT. Translation gives CASSLGQGGDTQYF. This chain connects TRBV5-8 to TRBJ2-3; D might be TRBD1 (5 bases). Germline CDR1 and CDR2: SGHTS and YDEGEE. The CDR3 covers 14 residues. Trimming shortened V by 0 bases and J by 5 bases, and 10 bases separated the two germline ends. The complete variable domain, with remaining parts taken from reference TRBV5-8 and TRBJ2-3, reads EAGVTQSPTHLIKTRGQQATLRCSPISGHTSVYWYQQALGLGLQFLLWYDEGEERNRGNFPPRFSGRQFPNYSSELNVNALELEDSALYLCASSLGQGGDTQYFGPGTRLTVL.

The rearrangement uses TRBV30 and TRBJ2-5, with 7 bases lining up with TRBD1. The CDR3 has 14 amino acids. Trimming removed 2 bases from V and 5 bases from J; junction bases left unmatched: 8. The germline V gene encodes CDR1 GTSNPN and CDR2 SVGIG (reference sequence). Here the CDR3 DNA reads TGTGCCTGGAGTCTTGACAGGGTAATGGAGACCCAGTACTTC. Translated, it gives CAWSLDRVMETQYF.

The chain combines TRBV2 with TRBJ2-7, with 13 bases that match TRBD2. From germline, CDR1 is SNHLY and CDR2 FYNNEI. The J segment lost 1 base and the V segment lost 0 bases, leaving 6 bases of the junction unmatched. The CDR3 runs 18 residues. CDR3 sequence reads: CASSEAAGLAGVSYEQYF. CDR3 coding DNA: TGTGCCAGCAGTGAAGCGGCCGGACTAGCGGGGGTGTCCTACGAGCAGTACTTC.

The chain joins TRBV6-5 to TRBJ2-7; possibly TRBD1 for D (5 bases). The CDR3 runs 12 residues. The V gene's germline CDR1 is MNHEY and CDR2 SVGAGI. Trimming removed 8 bases from V and 3 bases from J, with 11 bases in between. CDR3 nucleotide sequence: TGTGCCAGCGGGCAGGGCTACTACGAGCAGTACTTC. The encoded protein is CASGQGYYEQYF.

CDR3 sequence: CASSEDADRAFDGYTF. The CDR3 DNA reads TGTGCCAGCAGTGAAGACGCCGACAGGGCGTTTGATGGCTACACCTTC. The chain employs TRBV6-1 and TRBJ1-2, with 7 positions matching TRBD1. The CDR3 has 16 residues. V lost 1 base, J lost 6 bases, and 11 bases stayed unmatched. Germline V gives CDR1 MNHNS, CDR2 SASEGT.